Listed here are 17 T cell receptor beta chains from one sample, sequenced in a study of blood T cell repertoires in COVID-19. This table comes from immunoSEQ multiplex PCR, and its TCRdb copy is limited to in-frame clones, with some not included. The data contain fewer than 110,000 clones, around nine tenths of them singletons. Material for sequencing was peripheral blood. Receptors were obtained from a woman aged 30 to 39 with acute or convalescent COVID-19.

The chain links TRBV18 to TRBJ2-1, with 10 bases aligning to TRBD2. Germline assignment: CDR1 KGHSH and CDR2 LQKENI. The CDR3 sequence is 12 residues long. The CDR3 reads CAGLASGNEQFF. Written as DNA, the CDR3 is TGTGCGGGACTAGCGAGTGGAAATGAGCAGTTCTTC.

The chain couples TRBV5-6 to TRBJ2-3; TRBD2 is a possible D gene (6 bases). Between the trimmed V and J ends, which lost 3 bases and 0 bases, there was a span of 11 bases. CDR3 length: 15 residues. CDR1 is SGHDT, CDR2 YYEEEE, per germline. CDR3 DNA sequence: TGTGCCAGCAGCTGGGACTTCAGGAGCACAGATACGCAGTATTTT. Translation: CASSWDFRSTDTQYF.

J is TRBJ2-7 and V is TRBV19; D unclear. Trimming removed 1 base from V and 4 bases from J, with 8 bases in between. Germline assignment: CDR1 LNHDA and CDR2 SQIVND (reference sequence). The CDR3 is made up of 13 amino acids. CDR3 sequence (DNA): TGTGCCAGTAGTATAGCCCATTTTTACGAGCAGTACTTC. Residues: CASSIAHFYEQYF. The full variable domain, completed using reference TRBV19 and TRBJ2-7, is DGGITQSPKYLFRKEGQNVTLSCEQNLNHDAMYWYRQDPGQGLRLIYYSQIVNDFQKGDIAEGYSVSREKKESFPLTVTSAQKNPTAFYLCASSIAHFYEQYFGPGTRLTVT.

This sequence joins TRBV19 and TRBJ1-4; no clear D gene. From germline, CDR1 is LNHDA and CDR2 SQIVND (reference sequence). The length of the CDR3 is 14 residues. The V end was cut by 7 bases, the J end by 8 bases, with 17 bases between. In nucleotides, the CDR3 is TGTGCCAGTAAGATCGGGAAAACGGGCGAAAAACTGTTTTTT. The encoded protein is CASKIGKTGEKLFF.

For this clone: Compared with germline, one end of the junction differs, possibly owing to a read error. The chain couples TRBV9 to TRBJ1-2, with unresolved D. CDR3 length: 12 residues. The germline gives CDR1 SGDLS, CDR2 YYNGEE. In DNA form, the CDR3 reads TGTGCCAGCAGCGCCCCCCCCTCTTTCCCAGTCTTC. As protein: CASSAPPSFPVF.

To note about this clone: Its ends do not fully match the called genes, so a read error is possible. V gene TRBV10-3 combines with J gene TRBJ1-2; a weak D match, TRBD1 (6 bases). The germline V gene encodes CDR1 ENHRY and CDR2 SYGVKD. The CDR3 sequence is 15 residues long. The CDR3 DNA is TGTGCCATCAGTTCCCCGACAGGTCATAACGATGGCTACACCTTC. Protein: CAISSPTGHNDGYTF.

The chain joins TRBV11-2 to TRBJ1-2, with 11 bases matching TRBD1. The CDR3 sequence is 15 residues long. The V gene end was trimmed by 3 bases and the J gene end by 0 bases; junction bases not matched to a gene: 0. CDR1 and CDR2 from the germline V gene are SGHAT and FQNNGV. The CDR3 loop is CASSLGQGANYGYTF. The CDR3 nucleotides read TGTGCCAGCAGCTTGGGACAGGGGGCTAACTATGGCTACACCTTC.

The V call is TRBV5-1, the J call TRBJ2-5; 9 bases align to TRBD2. This CDR3 is 16 amino acids long. V was pared by 2 bases and J by 7 bases, with 12 bases of the junction left unmatched. CDR1 is SGHRS and CDR2 is YFSETQ in the germline V gene. CDR3 DNA: TGCGCCAGCAGCTTAATAATGGGACTAGCTGCGGGGACCCAGTACTTC. Translating gives CASSLIMGLAAGTQYF.

This clone is a singleton in its sample. This sequence joins TRBV7-9 and TRBJ1-1; D may be TRBD1 (6 bases). The V and J ends lost 3 bases and 11 bases respectively, with 13 bases between them. CDR1 and CDR2 (germline): SEHNR, FQNEAQ (reference sequence). The CDR3 has 12 amino acids. CDR3 residues: CASSFGGARAFF. DNA of the CDR3: TGTGCCAGCAGCTTTGGGGGCGCAAGGGCTTTCTTT.

The chain couples TRBV13 to TRBJ2-7, with D tentatively TRBD2 (6 bases). The CDR3 extends over 14 amino acids. The V end lost 4 bases, the J end lost 2 bases, and 12 bases lay between the germline ends. From germline, CDR1 is PRHDT and CDR2 FYEKMQ (reference sequence). The CDR3 protein is CASSSGTSAYEQYF. In DNA form, the CDR3 reads TGTGCCAGCAGCTCCGGGACTTCAGCCTACGAGCAGTACTTC.

The rearrangement links TRBV5-6 to TRBJ1-2, with D unresolved. The CDR3 has 14 amino acids. The V and J ends lost 2 bases and 4 bases respectively, with 12 bases between them. The germline V gene encodes CDR1 SGHDT and CDR2 YYEEEE. CDR3: CASSFISGTYGYTF. The CDR3 nucleotides read TGTGCCAGCAGCTTTATCTCAGGTACCTATGGCTACACCTTC.

This clone was picked up a small number of times. The chain employs TRBV6-2 or TRBV6-3 and TRBJ2-1; 10 bases match TRBD2. Per the germline V gene, CDR1 is MNHEY and CDR2 is SVGEGT. Germline trimming cut 2 bases from V and 6 bases from J; bases unmatched to any gene: 7. This CDR3 is built from 16 residues. CDR3: CASSYVLAGDPNEQFF. In DNA form, the CDR3 reads TGTGCCAGCAGTTACGTCCTAGCGGGGGACCCCAATGAGCAGTTCTTC.

This chain connects TRBV14 to TRBJ1-6, with 8 bases aligning to TRBD1. CDR3 length: 17 residues. Losses at the gene ends were 3 bases for V and 4 bases for J; bases not matched to a gene: 8. Germline loops: CDR1 SGHDN, CDR2 FVKESK. This CDR3 reads CASSHRGQGGYNSPLHF. The DNA for the CDR3 is TGTGCCAGCAGCCACCGTGGACAGGGTGGGTATAATTCACCCCTCCACTTT.

The chain employs TRBV2 and TRBJ2-6; 9 bases line up with TRBD1. This CDR3 comprises 18 residues. Trimming at V came to 6 bases and at J to 2 bases, leaving 11 bases not matched to a gene. The V gene's germline CDR1 is SNHLY and CDR2 FYNNEI. The CDR3 spells CASRRVGQGVTGANVLTF. Written as DNA, the CDR3 is TGTGCCAGCAGAAGAGTGGGACAGGGTGTTACTGGGGCCAACGTCCTGACTTTC.

V is TRBV6-2 or TRBV6-3 and J is TRBJ2-1; a possible D gene is TRBD2 (7 bases). Germline-derived CDR1 and CDR2 are MNHEY and SVGEGT. This CDR3 comprises 16 residues. The V end was cut by 0 bases, the J end by 4 bases, with 13 bases between. CDR3 loop: CASSYSRGGEYNEQFF. As DNA, the CDR3 is TGTGCCAGCAGTTACTCGAGGGGGGGGGAGTACAATGAGCAGTTCTTC.

This clone was seen more than once but under ten times. The chain carries TRBV13 and TRBJ2-7; 10 nucleotides line up with TRBD2. V lost 5 bases to trimming and J lost 3 bases; unmatched junction nucleotides: 4. The CDR3 is made up of 14 amino acids. Germline CDR1 and CDR2: PRHDT and FYEKMQ (reference sequence). The CDR3 loop reads CASSAWTSGYEQYF. CDR3 in DNA: TGTGCCAGCAGCGCATGGACTAGCGGCTACGAGCAGTACTTC.

J is TRBJ2-2 and V is TRBV5-4, with TRBD1 as a possible D gene (5 bases). This CDR3 contains 16 residues. Germline V gene sequence: CDR1 SGHNT, CDR2 YYREEE (reference sequence). Trimming stripped 4 bases from V and 5 bases from J, with 18 bases between. The CDR3 region is CASSPRQGAVTGELFF. As DNA, the CDR3 is TGTGCCAGCAGCCCCCGCCAGGGTGCGGTGACCGGGGAGCTGTTTTTT.